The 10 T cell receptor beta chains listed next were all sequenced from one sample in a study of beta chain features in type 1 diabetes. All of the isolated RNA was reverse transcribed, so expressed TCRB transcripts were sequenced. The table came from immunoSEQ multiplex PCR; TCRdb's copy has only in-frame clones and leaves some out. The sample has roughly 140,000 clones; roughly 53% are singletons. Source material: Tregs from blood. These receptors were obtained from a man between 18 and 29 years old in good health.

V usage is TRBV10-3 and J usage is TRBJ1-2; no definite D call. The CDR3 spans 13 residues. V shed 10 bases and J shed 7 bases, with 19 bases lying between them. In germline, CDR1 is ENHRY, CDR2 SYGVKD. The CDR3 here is CATRENLKGGYTF. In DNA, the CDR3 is TGTGCCACCCGGGAAAATCTAAAGGGTGGCTACACCTTC.

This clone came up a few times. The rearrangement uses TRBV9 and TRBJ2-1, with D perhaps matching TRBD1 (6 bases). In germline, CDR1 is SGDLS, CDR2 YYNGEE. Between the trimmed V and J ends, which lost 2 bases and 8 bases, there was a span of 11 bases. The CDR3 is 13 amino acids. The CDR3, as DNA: TGTGCCAGCAGCGTTCAGGGGCGTGATGAGCAGTTCTTC. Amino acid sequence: CASSVQGRDEQFF.

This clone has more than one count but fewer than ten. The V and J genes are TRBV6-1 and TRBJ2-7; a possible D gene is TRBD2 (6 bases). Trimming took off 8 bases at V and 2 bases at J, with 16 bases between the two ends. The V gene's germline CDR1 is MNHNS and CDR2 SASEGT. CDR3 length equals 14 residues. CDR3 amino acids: CASSRDWPAYEQYF. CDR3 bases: TGTGCCAGCTCGCGGGACTGGCCAGCCTACGAGCAGTACTTC.

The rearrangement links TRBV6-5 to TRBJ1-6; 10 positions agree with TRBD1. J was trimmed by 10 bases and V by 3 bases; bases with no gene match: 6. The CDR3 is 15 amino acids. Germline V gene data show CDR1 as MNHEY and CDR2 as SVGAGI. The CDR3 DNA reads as TGTGCCAGCAGTTATCGGGGGACAGGGGAATCACCCCTCCACTTT. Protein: CASSYRGTGESPLHF.

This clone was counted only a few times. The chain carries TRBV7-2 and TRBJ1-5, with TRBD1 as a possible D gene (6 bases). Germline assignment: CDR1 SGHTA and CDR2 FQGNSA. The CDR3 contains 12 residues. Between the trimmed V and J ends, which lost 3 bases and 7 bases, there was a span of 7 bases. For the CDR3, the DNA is TGTGCCAGCAGCTTCGACAGGCAGCCCCAGCATTTT. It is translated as CASSFDRQPQHF.

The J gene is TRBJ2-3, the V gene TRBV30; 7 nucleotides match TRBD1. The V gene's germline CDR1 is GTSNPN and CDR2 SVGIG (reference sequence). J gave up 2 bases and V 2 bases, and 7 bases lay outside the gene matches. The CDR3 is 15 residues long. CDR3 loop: CAWSLQGLITDTQYF. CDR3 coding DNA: TGTGCCTGGAGTTTACAGGGGCTTATCACAGATACGCAGTATTTT. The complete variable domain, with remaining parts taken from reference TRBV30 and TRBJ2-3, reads SQTIHQWPATLVQPVGSPLSLECTVEGTSNPNLYWYRQAAGRGLQLLFYSVGIGQISSEVPQNLSASRPQDRQFILSSKKLLLSDSGFYLCAWSLQGLITDTQYFGPGTRLTVL.

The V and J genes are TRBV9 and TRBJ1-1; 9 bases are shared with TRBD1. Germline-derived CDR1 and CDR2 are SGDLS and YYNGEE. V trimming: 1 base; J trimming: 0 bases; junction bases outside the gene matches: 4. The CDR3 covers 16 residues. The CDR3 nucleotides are TGTGCCAGCAGCGTAAGCACAGGGGGCATGAACACTGAAGCTTTCTTT. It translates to CASSVSTGGMNTEAFF.

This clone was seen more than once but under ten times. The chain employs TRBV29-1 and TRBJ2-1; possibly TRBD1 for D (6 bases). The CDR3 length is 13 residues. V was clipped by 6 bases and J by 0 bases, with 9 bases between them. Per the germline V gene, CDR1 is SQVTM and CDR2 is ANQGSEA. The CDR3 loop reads CSVRTDSYNEQFF. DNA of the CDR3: TGCAGCGTCCGGACAGACTCCTACAATGAGCAGTTCTTC.

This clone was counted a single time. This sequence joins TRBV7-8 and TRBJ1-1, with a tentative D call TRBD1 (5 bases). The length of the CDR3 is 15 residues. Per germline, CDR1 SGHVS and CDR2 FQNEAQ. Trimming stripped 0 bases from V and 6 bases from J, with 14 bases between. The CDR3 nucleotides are TGTGCCAGCAGCTTAGCGCTAAGGGGTTACGCTGAAGCTTTCTTT. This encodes CASSLALRGYAEAFF.

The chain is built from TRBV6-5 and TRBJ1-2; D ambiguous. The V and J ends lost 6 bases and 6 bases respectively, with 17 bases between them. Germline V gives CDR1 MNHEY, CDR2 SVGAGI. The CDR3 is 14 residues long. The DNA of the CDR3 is TGTGCCAGCAGGGAGGGATCAGAAAGACATGGCTACACCTTC. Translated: CASREGSERHGYTF.